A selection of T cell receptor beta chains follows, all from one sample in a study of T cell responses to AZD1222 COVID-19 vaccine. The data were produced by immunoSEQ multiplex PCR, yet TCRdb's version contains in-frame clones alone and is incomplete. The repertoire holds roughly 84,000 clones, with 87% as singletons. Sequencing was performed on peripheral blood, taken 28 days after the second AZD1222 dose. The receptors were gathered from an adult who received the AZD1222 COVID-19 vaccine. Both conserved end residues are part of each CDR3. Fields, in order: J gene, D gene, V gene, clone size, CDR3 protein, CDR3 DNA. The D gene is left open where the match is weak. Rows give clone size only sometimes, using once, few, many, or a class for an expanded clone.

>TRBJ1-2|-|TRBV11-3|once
CASSSEDGELANYGYTF
TGTGCCAGCAGCTCCGAGGACGGAGAGTTAGCTAACTATGGCTACACCTTC
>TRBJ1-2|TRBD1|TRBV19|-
CASSLTPGQGNYGYTF
TGTGCCAGTAGTCTCACCCCAGGACAGGGAAACTATGGCTACACCTTC
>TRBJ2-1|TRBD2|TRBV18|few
CASSRNPGLAGDNEQFF
TGTGCCAGCTCACGAAACCCGGGACTAGCGGGGGACAATGAGCAGTTCTTC
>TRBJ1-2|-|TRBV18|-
CASSPSQGTPYGYTF
TGTGCCAGCTCACCCTCCCAGGGGACCCCCTATGGCTACACCTTC
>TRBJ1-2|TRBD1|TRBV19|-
CASSIGTGGDDGYTF
TGTGCCAGTAGTATCGGGACAGGGGGCGACGATGGCTACACCTTC
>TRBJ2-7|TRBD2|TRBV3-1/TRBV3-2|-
CASSTLAGEQYF
TGTGCCAGCAGCACACTAGCGGGTGAGCAGTACTTC
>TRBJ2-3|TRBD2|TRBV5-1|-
CASSLEGPGGDFDTQYF
TGCGCCAGCAGCTTGGAGGGTCCCGGGGGGGATTTCGATACGCAGTATTTT
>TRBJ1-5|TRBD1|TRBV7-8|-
CASSLGGQGALRGNQPQHF
TGTGCCAGCAGCTTAGGTGGACAGGGGGCCCTCAGGGGCAATCAGCCCCAGCATTTT
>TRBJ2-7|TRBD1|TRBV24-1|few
CATSDWDSYEQYF
TGTGCCACCAGTGATTGGGACAGCTACGAGCAGTACTTC
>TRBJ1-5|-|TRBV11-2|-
CASSSSGGYQPQHF
TGTGCCAGCAGTTCCAGCGGGGGGTATCAGCCCCAGCATTTT
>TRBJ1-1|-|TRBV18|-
CASSPGYMNTEAFF
TGTGCCAGCTCACCGGGCTACATGAACACTGAAGCTTTCTTT
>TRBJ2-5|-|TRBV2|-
CASRYTGETQYF
TGTGCCAGCAGGTACACAGGGGAGACCCAGTACTTC
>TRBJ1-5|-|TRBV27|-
CASSVVLGQPQHF
TGTGCCAGCAGCGTTGTTCTAGGTCAGCCCCAGCATTTT
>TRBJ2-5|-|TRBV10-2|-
CASSKQGQETQYF
TGCGCCAGCAGCAAACAGGGTCAAGAGACCCAGTACTTC
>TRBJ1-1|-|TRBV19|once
CASSALGGTEAFF
TGTGCCAGTAGTGCCCTCGGGGGCACTGAAGCTTTCTTT
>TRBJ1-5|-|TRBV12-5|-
CASAGGNSNQPQHF
TGTGCTAGTGCGGGTGGGAATAGCAATCAGCCCCAGCATTTT
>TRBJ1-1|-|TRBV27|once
CASSLSSGVEAFF
TGTGCCAGCAGTTTATCGTCGGGCGTTGAAGCTTTCTTT
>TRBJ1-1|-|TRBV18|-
CASSPMRENTEAFF
TGTGCCAGCTCACCTATGAGAGAGAACACTGAAGCTTTCTTT
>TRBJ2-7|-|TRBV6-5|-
CASSYSGTALSYEQYF
TGTGCCAGCAGTTACAGCGGGACAGCTCTCTCCTACGAGCAGTACTTC
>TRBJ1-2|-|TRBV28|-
CASRSSQGRGYGYTF
TGTGCCAGCAGATCTTCACAGGGTCGCGGCTATGGCTACACCTTC
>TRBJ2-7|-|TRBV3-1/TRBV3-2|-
CASSHLGHRSSYEQYF
TGTGCCAGCAGCCATTTGGGACACCGAAGCTCCTACGAGCAGTACTTC
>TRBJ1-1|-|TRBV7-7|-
CASSLLPGSTEAFF
TGTGCTAGCAGCTTACTTCCAGGGTCCACTGAAGCTTTCTTT
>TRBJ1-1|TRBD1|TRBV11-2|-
CASSLGVRDREYTEAFF
TGTGCCAGCAGCTTAGGTGTCCGGGACAGGGAGTACACTGAAGCTTTCTTT
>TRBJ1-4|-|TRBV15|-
CATSRDTRGLGEKLFF
TGTGCCACCAGCAGAGATACCCGAGGGCTTGGGGAAAAACTGTTTTTT
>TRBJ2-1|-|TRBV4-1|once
CASSQVGSNEQFF
TGCGCCAGCAGCCAAGTTGGCAGTAATGAGCAGTTCTTC
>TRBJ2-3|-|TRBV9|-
CASSARQVFLSTDTQYF
TGTGCCAGCAGCGCTCGACAGGTTTTCCTTAGCACAGATACGCAGTATTTT
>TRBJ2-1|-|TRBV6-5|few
CASGTTSYNEQFF
TGTGCCAGCGGGACCACCTCCTACAATGAGCAGTTCTTC
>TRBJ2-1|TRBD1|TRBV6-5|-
CASARDSSYNEQFF
TGTGCCAGCGCTCGGGACAGTTCCTACAATGAGCAGTTCTTC
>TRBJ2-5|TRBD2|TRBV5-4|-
CASSLDISAGGNQETQYF
TGTGCCAGCAGCTTGGATATATCAGCGGGGGGGAACCAAGAGACCCAGTACTTC
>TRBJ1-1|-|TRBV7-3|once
CASSPPGGNTEAFF
TGTGCCAGCAGCCCCCCCGGGGGCAACACTGAAGCTTTCTTT
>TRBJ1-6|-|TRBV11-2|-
CASSQTTPGPQSPLHF
TGTGCCAGCAGCCAGACGACACCGGGACCCCAATCACCCCTCCACTTT
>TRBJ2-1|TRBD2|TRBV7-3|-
CASSFSGGRDNEQFF
TGTGCCAGCAGCTTTAGCGGGGGGCGTGACAATGAGCAGTTCTTC
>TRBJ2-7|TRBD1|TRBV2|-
CASKLDRGVNEQYF
TGTGCCAGCAAGTTGGACAGGGGTGTGAACGAGCAGTACTTC
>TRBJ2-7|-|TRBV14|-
CASSLGTLPYEQYF
TGTGCCAGCAGCCTCGGGACTCTACCCTACGAGCAGTACTTC
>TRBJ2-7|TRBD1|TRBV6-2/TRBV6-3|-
CASSSETGVQQYF
TGTGCCAGCAGTTCAGAGACAGGGGTGCAGCAGTACTTC
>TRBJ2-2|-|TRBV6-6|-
CASSYGQGGTGELFF
TGTGCCAGCAGTTACGGGCAGGGAGGCACCGGGGAGCTGTTTTTT